This T cell receptor (beta chain) comes out of a study of T cells after yellow fever vaccination. Findings of the study overall: From the bulk population, abundant clonotypes could contaminate and appear within FACS-sorted repertoires. Clonotype sharing between CD4 and CD8 compartments was small. At about 97% for CD4 and approximately 88% for CD8, most primary-vaccination clones showed up again after the booster.

A 5'RACE template-switching step, the method used to make TCR cDNA, added a universal primer site and UMIs. MiXCR, applied by TCRdb to the 5' RACE reads, yields one record per CDR3 protein. The sample has roughly 150,000 distinct CDR3 sequences, approximately 6.7% seen once; the top ten hold roughly 2.5%. In its sample, this clonotype was seen a few times. The antigen remains undetermined. This receptor was obtained from a young man who received the YFV17D yellow fever vaccine. This sample comprised CD4+ T cells sorted from PBMCs, obtained 5 days after the first yellow fever vaccination.

CDR3 in DNA: TGCGCCAGCAGCCAAGGGGGAGGGAGTGCCGCGAACACCGGGGAGCTGTTTTTT. It encodes CASSQGGGSAANTGELFF. The chain uses TRBV4-1 and TRBJ2-2, with 7 bases lining up with TRBD2. J gave up 0 bases and V 1 base, and 8 bases lay outside the gene matches. This CDR3 spans 18 amino acids. The V gene's germline CDR1 is MGHRA and CDR2 YSYEKL.